This T cell receptor beta chain was recovered during a study of blood T cell repertoires in COVID-19. About the research overall: Samples taken during acute and convalescent COVID-19 were collected in the United States, Italy and Spain.

Generated by immunoSEQ multiplex PCR, the TCRdb table keeps only in-frame clones and is missing some. Here the sample spans 400,000 or so clones, 80% to 90% being singletons. The sequence derives from a man aged 18 to 30 with COVID-19, enrolled during active disease. The sample consisted of peripheral blood.

The CDR3 loop is CASTRGTGELFF. DNA of the CDR3: TGTGCCAGCACCCGGGGCACCGGGGAGCTGTTTTTT. The chain couples TRBV27 to TRBJ2-2, with D perhaps TRBD2 (5 bases). CDR1 is MNHEY and CDR2 is SMNVEV in the germline V gene (reference sequence). The CDR3 is made up of 12 amino acids. V was shortened by 7 bases and J by 4 bases, with 7 bases between the two germline ends.